One T cell receptor beta chain is described in this entry. The data stem from a study of radiotherapy plus CTLA-4 blockade in lung cancer. Turning to the study itself: Objective responses were seen in around 19% of patients, disease control in more than 30%.

Here immunoSEQ multiplex PCR was the method, and the copy in TCRdb shows in-frame clones only, minus some. The sample carries around 90,000 clones, around 81% recorded once. This CDR3 is 14 amino acids long. V dropped 2 bases and J dropped 4 bases, with 9 bases sitting between them. Per germline, CDR1 SGHVS and CDR2 FNYEAQ. The sequence was obtained from a human donor with non-small cell lung cancer that progressed on radiotherapy plus ipilimumab. Sequencing was performed on peripheral blood, taken from a patient treated with radiotherapy plus ipilimumab. V usage is TRBV7-6 and J usage is TRBJ2-1; D may match TRBD1 or TRBD2 (5 bases each). In DNA, the CDR3 is TGTGCCAGCAGCTTACAGGGAGTTTACAATGAGCAGTTCTTC. This encodes CASSLQGVYNEQFF.